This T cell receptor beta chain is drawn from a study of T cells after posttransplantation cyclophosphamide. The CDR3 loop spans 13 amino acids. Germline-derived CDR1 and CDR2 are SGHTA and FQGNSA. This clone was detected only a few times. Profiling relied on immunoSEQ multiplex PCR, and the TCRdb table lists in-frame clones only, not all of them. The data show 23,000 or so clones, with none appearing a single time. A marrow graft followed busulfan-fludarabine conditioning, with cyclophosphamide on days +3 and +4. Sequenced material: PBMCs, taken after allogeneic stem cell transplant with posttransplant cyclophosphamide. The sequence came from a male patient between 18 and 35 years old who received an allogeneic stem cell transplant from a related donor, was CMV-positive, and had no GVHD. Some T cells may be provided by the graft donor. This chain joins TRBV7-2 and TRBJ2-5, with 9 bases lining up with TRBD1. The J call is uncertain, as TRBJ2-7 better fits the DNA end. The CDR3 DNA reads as TGTGCCAGCAGTAGAACAGGGGGCGGCGAGCAGTACTTC. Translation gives CASSRTGGGEQYF.